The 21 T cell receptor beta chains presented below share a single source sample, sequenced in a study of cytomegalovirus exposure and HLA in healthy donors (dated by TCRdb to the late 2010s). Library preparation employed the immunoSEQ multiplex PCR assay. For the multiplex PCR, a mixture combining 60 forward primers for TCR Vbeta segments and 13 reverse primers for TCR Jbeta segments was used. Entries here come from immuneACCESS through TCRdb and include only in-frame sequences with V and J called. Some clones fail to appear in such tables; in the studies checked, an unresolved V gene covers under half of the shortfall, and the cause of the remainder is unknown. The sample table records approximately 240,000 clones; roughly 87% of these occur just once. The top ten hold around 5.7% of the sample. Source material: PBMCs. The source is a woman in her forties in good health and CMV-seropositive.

The CDR3 is CASSIEFGSGNTIYF. CDR3 DNA: TGTGCCAGTAGTATTGAGTTTGGCTCTGGAAACACCATATATTTT. The V gene is TRBV19, the J gene TRBJ1-3; no clear D gene. Deletions cut 3 bases from V and 0 bases from J, with 9 bases between. The CDR3 runs to 15 residues. Per the germline V gene, CDR1 is LNHDA and CDR2 is SQIVND (reference sequence).

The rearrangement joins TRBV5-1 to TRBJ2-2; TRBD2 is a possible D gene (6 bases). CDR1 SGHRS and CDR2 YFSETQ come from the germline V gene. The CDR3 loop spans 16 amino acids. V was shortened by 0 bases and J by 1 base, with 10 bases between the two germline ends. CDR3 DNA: TGCGCCAGCAGCTTGGGCGGGGACCTGAACACCGGGGAGCTGTTTTTT. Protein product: CASSLGGDLNTGELFF. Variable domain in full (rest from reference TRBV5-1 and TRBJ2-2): KAGVTQTPRYLIKTRGQQVTLSCSPISGHRSVSWYQQTPGQGLQFLFEYFSETQRNKGNFPGRFSGRQFSNSRSEMNVSTLELGDSALYLCASSLGGDLNTGELFFGEGSRLTVL.

CDR3 sequence (DNA): TGTGCCAGCAGCTTATCTTTCCCAGCGGGTCGCCGGGTGAACACTGAAGCTTTCTTT. It yields the protein CASSLSFPAGRRVNTEAFF. This rearrangement joins TRBV7-8 to TRBJ1-1; D is uncertain. CDR1 SGHVS and CDR2 FQNEAQ come from the germline V gene. The V end lost 2 bases, the J end lost 0 bases, and 22 bases lay between the germline ends. The CDR3 consists of 19 residues. The full variable domain, with the rest looked up from reference TRBV7-8 and TRBJ1-1, is GAGVSQSPRYKVAKRGQDVALRCDPISGHVSLFWYQQALGQGPEFLTYFQNEAQLDKSGLPSDRFFAERPEGSVSTLKIQRTQQEDSAVYLCASSLSFPAGRRVNTEAFFGQGTRLTVV.

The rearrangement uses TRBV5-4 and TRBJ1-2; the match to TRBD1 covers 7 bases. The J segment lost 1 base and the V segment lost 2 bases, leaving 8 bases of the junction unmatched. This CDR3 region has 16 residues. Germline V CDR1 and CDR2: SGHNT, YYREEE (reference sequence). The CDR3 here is CASSFPKGAINYGYTF. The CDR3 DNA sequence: TGTGCCAGCAGCTTTCCCAAGGGGGCAATTAACTATGGCTACACCTTC.

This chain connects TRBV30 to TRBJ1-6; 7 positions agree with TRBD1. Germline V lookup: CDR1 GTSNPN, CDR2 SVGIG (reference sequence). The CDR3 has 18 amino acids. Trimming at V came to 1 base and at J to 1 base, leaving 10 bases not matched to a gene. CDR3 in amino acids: CAWSDTDRVNSYNSPLHF. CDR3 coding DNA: TGTGCCTGGAGTGACACCGACAGGGTGAATTCCTATAATTCACCCCTCCACTTT.

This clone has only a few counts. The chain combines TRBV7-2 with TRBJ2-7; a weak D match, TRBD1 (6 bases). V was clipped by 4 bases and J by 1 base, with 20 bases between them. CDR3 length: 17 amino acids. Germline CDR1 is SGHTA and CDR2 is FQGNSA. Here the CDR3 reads CASSSPLQGPLSYEQYF. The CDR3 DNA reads TGTGCCAGCAGCTCCCCATTACAGGGTCCGCTTTCCTACGAGCAGTACTTC.

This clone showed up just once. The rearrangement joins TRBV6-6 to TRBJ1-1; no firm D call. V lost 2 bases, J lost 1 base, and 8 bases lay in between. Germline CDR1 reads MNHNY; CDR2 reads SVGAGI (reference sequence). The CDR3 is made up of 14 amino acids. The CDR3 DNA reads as TGTGCCAGCAGTTACGAGGGTGGGAACACTGAAGCTTTCTTT. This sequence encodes CASSYEGGNTEAFF.

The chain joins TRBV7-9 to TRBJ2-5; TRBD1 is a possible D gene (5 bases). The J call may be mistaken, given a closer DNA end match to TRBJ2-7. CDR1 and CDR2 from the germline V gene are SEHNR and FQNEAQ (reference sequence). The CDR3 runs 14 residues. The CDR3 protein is CASSRNRQGYEQYF. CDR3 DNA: TGTGCCAGCAGCCGAAATCGGCAGGGCTACGAGCAGTACTTC.

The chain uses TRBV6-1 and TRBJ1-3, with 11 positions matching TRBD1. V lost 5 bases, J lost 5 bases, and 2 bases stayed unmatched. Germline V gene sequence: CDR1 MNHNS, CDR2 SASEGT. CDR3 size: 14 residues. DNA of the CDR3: TGTGCCAGCAGTCCGGACAGGGGGCGAAACACCATATATTTT. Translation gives CASSPDRGRNTIYF.

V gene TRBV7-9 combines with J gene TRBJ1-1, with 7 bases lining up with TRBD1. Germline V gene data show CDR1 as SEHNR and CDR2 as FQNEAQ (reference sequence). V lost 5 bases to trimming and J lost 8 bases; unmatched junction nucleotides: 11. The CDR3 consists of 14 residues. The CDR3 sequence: CASSQTGLTFEAFF. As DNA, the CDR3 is TGTGCCAGCAGCCAGACAGGGCTGACCTTCGAAGCTTTCTTT.

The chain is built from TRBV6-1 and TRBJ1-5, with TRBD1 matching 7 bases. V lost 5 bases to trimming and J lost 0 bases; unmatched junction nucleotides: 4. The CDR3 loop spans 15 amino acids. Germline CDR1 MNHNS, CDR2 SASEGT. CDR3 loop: CASSTDRASNQPQHF. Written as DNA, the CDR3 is TGTGCCAGCAGTACTGACAGGGCTAGCAATCAGCCCCAGCATTTT.

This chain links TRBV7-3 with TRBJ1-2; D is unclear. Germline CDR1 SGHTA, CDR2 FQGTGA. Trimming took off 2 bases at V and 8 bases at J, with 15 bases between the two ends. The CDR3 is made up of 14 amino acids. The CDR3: CASSLGTERRGYTF. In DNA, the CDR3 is TGTGCCAGCAGCTTAGGAACAGAAAGGCGAGGCTACACCTTC. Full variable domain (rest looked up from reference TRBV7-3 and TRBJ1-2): GAGVSQTPSNKVTEKGKYVELRCDPISGHTALYWYRQSLGQGPEFLIYFQGTGAADDSGLPNDRFFAVRPEGSVSTLKIQRTERGDSAVYLCASSLGTERRGYTFGSGTRLTVV.

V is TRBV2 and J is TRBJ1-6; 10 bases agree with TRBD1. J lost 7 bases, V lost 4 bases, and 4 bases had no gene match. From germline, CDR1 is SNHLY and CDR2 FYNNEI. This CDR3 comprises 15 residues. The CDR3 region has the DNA TGTGCCAGCAGTGGGGACAGGGGTTCAAATTCACCCCTCCACTTT. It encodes CASSGDRGSNSPLHF.

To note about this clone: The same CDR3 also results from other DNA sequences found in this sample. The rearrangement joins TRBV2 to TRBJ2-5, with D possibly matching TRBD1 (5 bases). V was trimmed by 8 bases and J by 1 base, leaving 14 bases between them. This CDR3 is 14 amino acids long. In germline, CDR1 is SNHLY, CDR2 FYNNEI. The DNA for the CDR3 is TGTGCCAGCGTATTAACAGGTCTCCAAGAGACCCAGTACTTC. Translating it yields CASVLTGLQETQYF. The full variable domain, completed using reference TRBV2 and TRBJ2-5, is EPEVTQTPSHQVTQMGQEVILRCVPISNHLYFYWYRQILGQKVEFLVSFYNNEISEKSEIFDDQFSVERPDGSNFTLKIRSTKLEDSAMYFCASVLTGLQETQYFGPGTRLLVL.

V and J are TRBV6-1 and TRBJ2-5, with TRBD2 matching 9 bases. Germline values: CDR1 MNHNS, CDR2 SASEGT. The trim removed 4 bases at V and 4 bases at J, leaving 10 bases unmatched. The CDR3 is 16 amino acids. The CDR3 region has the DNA TGTGCCAGCAGTGGGTCCGGGACTAGCAGATCAGAGACCCAGTACTTC. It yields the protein CASSGSGTSRSETQYF.

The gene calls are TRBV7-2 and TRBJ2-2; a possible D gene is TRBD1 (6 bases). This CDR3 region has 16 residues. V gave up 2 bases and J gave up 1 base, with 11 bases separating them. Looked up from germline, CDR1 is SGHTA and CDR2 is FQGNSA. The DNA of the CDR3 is TGTGCCAGCAGCTTAATCAGGACAGAGAACACCGGGGAGCTGTTTTTT. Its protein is CASSLIRTENTGELFF. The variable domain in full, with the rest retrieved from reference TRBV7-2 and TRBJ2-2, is GAGVSQSPSNKVTEKGKDVELRCDPISGHTALYWYRQSLGQGLEFLIYFQGNSAPDKSGLPSDRFSAERTGGSVSTLTIQRTQQEDSAVYLCASSLIRTENTGELFFGEGSRLTVL.

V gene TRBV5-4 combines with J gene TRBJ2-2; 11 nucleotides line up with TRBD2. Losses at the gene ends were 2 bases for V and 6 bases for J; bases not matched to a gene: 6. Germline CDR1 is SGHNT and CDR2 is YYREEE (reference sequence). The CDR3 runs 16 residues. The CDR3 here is CASSFPTSGGAGELFF. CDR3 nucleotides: TGTGCCAGCAGCTTCCCTACTAGCGGGGGAGCCGGGGAGCTGTTTTTT.

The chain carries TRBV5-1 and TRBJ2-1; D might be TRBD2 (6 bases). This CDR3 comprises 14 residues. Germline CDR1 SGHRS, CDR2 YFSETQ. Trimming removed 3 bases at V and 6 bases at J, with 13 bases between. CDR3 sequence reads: CASSSPGTFNEQFF. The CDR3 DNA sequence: TGCGCCAGCAGCTCCCCCGGGACTTTCAATGAGCAGTTCTTC.

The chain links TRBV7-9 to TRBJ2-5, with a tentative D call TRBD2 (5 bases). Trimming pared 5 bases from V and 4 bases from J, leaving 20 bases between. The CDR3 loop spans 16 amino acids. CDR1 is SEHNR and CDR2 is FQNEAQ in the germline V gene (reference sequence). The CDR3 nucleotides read TGTGCCAGCAGCACAATCACGACGATGGGGAGAGAGACCCAGTACTTC. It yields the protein CASSTITTMGRETQYF.

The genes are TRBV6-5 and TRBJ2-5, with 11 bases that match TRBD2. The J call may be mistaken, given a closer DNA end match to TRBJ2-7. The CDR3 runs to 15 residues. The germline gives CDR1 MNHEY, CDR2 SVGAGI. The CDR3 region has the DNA TGTGCCAGCAGTCCGGGGACTAGCGGTTCCTACGAGCAGTACTTC. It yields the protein CASSPGTSGSYEQYF.

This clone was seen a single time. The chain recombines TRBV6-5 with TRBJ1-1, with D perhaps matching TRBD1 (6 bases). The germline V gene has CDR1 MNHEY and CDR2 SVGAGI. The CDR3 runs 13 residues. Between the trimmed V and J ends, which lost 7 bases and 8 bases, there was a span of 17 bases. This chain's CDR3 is CASIQGGTAEAFF. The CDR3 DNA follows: TGTGCCAGCATCCAAGGGGGAACAGCCGAAGCTTTCTTT.